The next 10 T cell receptor beta chains were all read from a single sample in a study of blood T cell repertoires in COVID-19. Sequenced by immunoSEQ multiplex PCR; TCRdb stores in-frame clones only, minus some. Of around 160,000 clones in the sample, over 75% are singletons; the top ten hold approximately 10%. Sequenced: PBMCs or T cells enriched from blood (not recorded which). Receptors originate from a man aged 50-59 years who had recovered from COVID-19.

The chain links TRBV10-3 to TRBJ2-3; 8 nucleotides align to TRBD2. The CDR3 is 15 residues long. The germline CDR1 and CDR2 sequences are ENHRY and SYGVKD. Trimming removed 6 bases from V and 0 bases from J; junction bases left unmatched: 5. The CDR3 is CAISGGATSTDTQYF. As DNA, the CDR3 is TGTGCCATCAGCGGGGGGGCTACTAGCACAGATACGCAGTATTTT.

This chain connects TRBV3-1 (or the pseudogene TRBV3-2) to TRBJ1-5, with 8 bases lining up with TRBD1. The CDR3 contains 14 residues. Unmatched junction bases numbered 5, after V lost 5 bases and J lost 5 bases. Germline V gene lookup returns CDR1 LGHDT and CDR2 YNNKEL (reference sequence). The CDR3 DNA reads TGTGCCAGCAGCGAAGGACAGGGCGATCAGCCCCAGCATTTT. Translated: CASSEGQGDQPQHF.

The chain joins TRBV6-1 to TRBJ1-2, with 10 bases lining up with TRBD1. The CDR3 has 14 residues. Germline V gene sequence: CDR1 MNHNS, CDR2 SASEGT. V was clipped by 1 base and J by 8 bases; unmatched bases: 4. Written as DNA, the CDR3 is TGTGCCAGCAGTGAAGGGACAGGGGGACGGGGCTACACCTTC. Translated, it gives CASSEGTGGRGYTF.

The V and J genes are TRBV18 and TRBJ1-2, with D perhaps matching TRBD1 (6 bases). Trimming removed 4 bases from V and 6 bases from J, with 15 bases in between. The CDR3 loop spans 14 amino acids. The germline V gene encodes CDR1 KGHSH and CDR2 LQKENI. The CDR3 here is CASSRQDWVDGYTF. CDR3 bases: TGTGCCAGCTCACGACAGGATTGGGTAGATGGCTACACCTTC.

This rearrangement joins TRBV27 to TRBJ1-5; 9 bases are shared with TRBD1. J was trimmed by 6 bases and V by 5 bases; bases with no gene match: 5. Per the germline V gene, CDR1 is MNHEY and CDR2 is SMNVEV (reference sequence). The CDR3 is made up of 14 amino acids. CDR3 nucleotide sequence: TGTGCCAGCAGTCATAGACAGGGGGGTCAGCCCCAGCATTTT. This gives the protein CASSHRQGGQPQHF.

This clone was recorded a few times. Other DNA sequences in the sample encode the same CDR3. This chain links TRBV5-6 with TRBJ2-1, with D perhaps TRBD1 (7 bases). The CDR3 is 11 residues long. Trimming took 3 bases from V and 11 from J, leaving 9 bases between them. The germline gives CDR1 SGHDT, CDR2 YYEEEE. The CDR3 sequence: CASSSGGKQFF. The CDR3 DNA reads as TGTGCCAGCAGCTCAGGGGGGAAGCAGTTCTTC.

The chain combines TRBV20-1 with TRBJ1-5; the match to TRBD1 covers 10 bases. Germline V CDR1 and CDR2: DFQATT, SNEGSKA (reference sequence). Trimming cost V 3 bases and J 8 bases; bases outside gene matches: 10. This CDR3 spans 15 amino acids. The DNA for the CDR3 is TGCAGTGCTAGTATTGAGGGACAGGGGAGAGAGCCCCAGCATTTT. Translated: CSASIEGQGREPQHF.

This clone was counted between two and nine times. The chain uses TRBV5-1 and TRBJ2-2, with D perhaps matching TRBD1 (5 bases). CDR3 length: 16 residues. CDR1 SGHRS and CDR2 YFSETQ come from the germline V gene. Trimming left V 0 bases short and J 0 bases short, with 9 bases between. CDR3 residues: CASSLATTANTGELFF. The DNA of the CDR3 is TGCGCCAGCAGCTTGGCCACGACAGCGAACACCGGGGAGCTGTTTTTT.

The gene calls are TRBV6-5 and TRBJ2-7; 7 bases fit TRBD1. Looked up from germline, CDR1 is MNHEY and CDR2 is SVGAGI. CDR3 length: 14 amino acids. The J segment lost 3 bases and the V segment lost 0 bases, leaving 2 bases of the junction unmatched. In DNA, the CDR3 is TGTGCCAGCAGTTACTCGGGGACAGTCTACGAGCAGTACTTC. This translates into CASSYSGTVYEQYF.

The V call is TRBV28, the J call TRBJ1-5; 11 bases agree with TRBD1. With 4 bases clipped from V and 0 bases from J, the junction kept 14 bases outside the gene matches. The CDR3 length is 20 residues. In germline, CDR1 is MDHEN, CDR2 SYDVKM. DNA of the CDR3: TGTGCCAGCAGTTGGACAGGGGGCCGGGGTAGCCTATATAGCAATCAGCCCCAGCATTTT. It is translated as CASSWTGGRGSLYSNQPQHF.